The 18 T cell receptor beta chains in this list originate from one sample, sequenced in a study. TCRdb re-called the RT-PCR reads through MiXCR, storing one row per CDR3 protein. The sample holds about 700,000 distinct CDR3 sequences, 14% seen once. The sample comprised memory CD4+ T cells from blood. Receptors were obtained from a female donor in good health, serving as a healthy control.

This clonotype was seen a few times. The V call is TRBV12-3 or TRBV12-4, the J call TRBJ2-1, with 7 nucleotides matching TRBD2. The length of the CDR3 is 14 residues. V shed 6 bases and J 13 bases; nucleotides not matched to a gene: 15. In DNA form, the CDR3 reads TGTGCCAGCAGCAAAGGGCTAGCGGTTTTTGAACAGTTCTTC. Translating it yields CASSKGLAVFEQFF.

This clonotype occurred a few times. The V and J genes are TRBV7-8 and TRBJ1-4, with a weak D call TRBD1 (5 bases). Trimming took 5 bases from V and 5 from J, leaving 24 bases between them. Germline V gene lookup returns CDR1 SGHVS and CDR2 FQNEAQ. The length of the CDR3 is 18 residues. The CDR3 is CASSLTSGLRGANEKLFF. The CDR3 nucleotides read TGTGCCAGCAGCCTTACCTCGGGGCTACGCGGGGCCAATGAAAAACTGTTTTTT.

This clonotype was detected many times. This chain connects TRBV7-2 to TRBJ2-1, with unresolved D. Between the trimmed V and J ends, which lost 2 bases and 6 bases, there was a span of 11 bases. Germline values: CDR1 SGHTA, CDR2 FQGNSA. The CDR3 contains 14 residues. The CDR3 reads CASSLSLGLNEQFF. CDR3 DNA: TGTGCCAGCAGCTTATCTCTAGGTCTCAATGAGCAGTTCTTC. Drawing the rest from reference TRBV7-2 and TRBJ2-1, the complete variable domain is GAGVSQSPSNKVTEKGKDVELRCDPISGHTALYWYRQSLGQGLEFLIYFQGNSAPDKSGLPSDRFSAERTGGSVSTLTIQRTQQEDSAVYLCASSLSLGLNEQFFGPGTRLTVL.

The V and J genes are TRBV12-3 or TRBV12-4 and TRBJ1-6; D might be TRBD1 (5 bases). The length of the CDR3 is 17 residues. V lost 4 bases, J lost 0 bases, and 13 bases lay in between. The CDR3 loop is CASSSPGLSSYNSPLHF. The CDR3 DNA sequence: TGTGCCAGCAGTTCCCCAGGGCTCAGCTCCTATAATTCACCCCTCCACTTT.

This clonotype was recorded at least ten times. V and J are TRBV20-1 and TRBJ1-1, with D perhaps matching TRBD1 (6 bases). The CDR3 extends over 14 amino acids. The V gene lost 0 bases and the J gene lost 6 bases, with 14 bases spanning the gap. The germline V gene has CDR1 DFQATT and CDR2 SNEGSKA (reference sequence). For the CDR3, the DNA is TGCAGTGCTAGAGAGGGGGCGTTTGGATCTGAAGCTTTCTTT. It specifies CSAREGAFGSEAFF.

This clonotype has a handful of counts. This sequence joins TRBV24-1 and TRBJ2-1; 9 bases agree with TRBD1. CDR1 is KGHDR, CDR2 SFDVKD, per germline. The CDR3 contains 15 residues. V lost 4 bases, J lost 8 bases, and 8 bases stayed unmatched. The CDR3 bases are TGTGCCACCAGTGAGCCGGGACAGGGAATGCATGAGCAGTTCTTC. Residues: CATSEPGQGMHEQFF.

This clonotype was counted at least ten times. The V and J genes are TRBV12-3 or TRBV12-4 and TRBJ2-2; D may be TRBD2 (6 bases). Trimming left V 3 bases short and J 4 bases short, with 12 bases between. The CDR3 totals 15 residues. The DNA for the CDR3 is TGTGCCAGCAGTTTGGGCCAGGGAGGCACCGGGGAGCTGTTTTTT. It is translated as CASSLGQGGTGELFF.

This clonotype has a count of ten or more. J is TRBJ1-1 and V is TRBV10-3; perhaps TRBD1 as D (6 bases). Germline V CDR1 and CDR2: ENHRY, SYGVKD. V was pared by 3 bases and J by 0 bases, with 11 bases between. The CDR3 length is 15 residues. CDR3 in amino acids: CAISDQGRLNTEAFF. CDR3 DNA: TGTGCCATCAGTGACCAGGGGCGATTGAACACTGAAGCTTTCTTT.

DNA for the CDR3: TGTGCCAGCAGTTACCATTCGGGGGAAACCGGGGAGCTGTTTTTT. Protein product: CASSYHSGETGELFF. The chain links TRBV7-8 to TRBJ2-2, with D possibly TRBD2 on 6 matching bases. Trimming removed 6 bases at V and 5 bases at J, with 16 bases between. The CDR3 is made up of 15 amino acids. The germline CDR1 and CDR2 sequences are SGHVS and FQNEAQ.

This clonotype was counted only a few times. The chain uses TRBV6-2 or TRBV6-3 and TRBJ1-3, with TRBD1 as a possible D gene (5 bases). The V end lost 0 bases, the J end lost 1 base, and 13 bases lay between the germline ends. The germline V gene has CDR1 MNHEY and CDR2 SVGEGT. This CDR3 is 17 amino acids long. The CDR3 reads CASSYSSDRLSGNTIYF. The CDR3 DNA reads TGTGCCAGCAGTTACTCGAGTGACAGACTTTCTGGAAACACCATATATTTT.

There are a few counts of this clonotype. The chain uses TRBV7-9 and TRBJ1-2; a weak D match, TRBD1 (5 bases). This CDR3 spans 14 amino acids. Germline V lookup: CDR1 SEHNR, CDR2 FQNEAQ (reference sequence). V lost 4 bases, J lost 2 bases, and 11 bases lay in between. The CDR3 here is CASSSPGGNYGYTF. CDR3 DNA sequence: TGTGCCAGCAGCTCCCCCGGGGGGAACTATGGCTACACCTTC.

The rearrangement uses TRBV2 and TRBJ2-3; 16 bases match TRBD2. The junction had 10 bases not matched to a gene; V was cut back by 10 bases and J by 0 bases. The CDR3 loop spans 18 amino acids. Germline lookup yields CDR1 SNHLY and CDR2 FYNNEI. The CDR3 region is CANALGTSGGASTDTQYF. The CDR3 DNA is TGTGCCAACGCGCTCGGGACTAGCGGGGGGGCAAGCACAGATACGCAGTATTTT.

The chain recombines TRBV20-1 with TRBJ2-1; D uncertain. The V gene's germline CDR1 is DFQATT and CDR2 SNEGSKA (reference sequence). Trimming left V 5 bases short and J 9 bases short, with 17 bases between. This CDR3 has 13 residues. This CDR3 reads CSAVSKAQSEQFF. CDR3 bases: TGCAGTGCTGTTAGCAAGGCCCAATCTGAGCAGTTCTTC.

Many counts were recorded for this clonotype. The V and J genes are TRBV30 and TRBJ2-3; 11 positions match TRBD2. Germline lookup yields CDR1 GTSNPN and CDR2 SVGIG (reference sequence). V shed 0 bases and J 0 bases; nucleotides not matched to a gene: 11. CDR3 length: 19 amino acids. The CDR3 reads CAWSVTASGRPASTDTQYF. The CDR3 coding sequence is TGTGCCTGGAGTGTGACGGCTAGCGGGAGGCCGGCTAGCACAGATACGCAGTATTTT.

The chain combines TRBV6-5 with TRBJ1-3; D not certain. Germline-derived CDR1 and CDR2 are MNHEY and SVGAGI. The CDR3 sequence is 15 residues long. The V end lost 5 bases, the J end lost 3 bases, and 14 bases lay between the germline ends. The CDR3 nucleotides read TGTGCCAGCAGTAGATCTCAGGAGGATGGAAACACCATATATTTT. Translation: CASSRSQEDGNTIYF.

J is TRBJ2-2 and V is TRBV12-3 or TRBV12-4; D is unresolved. The CDR3 sequence is 15 residues long. The V end lost 3 bases, the J end lost 0 bases, and 8 bases lay between the germline ends. The CDR3 DNA follows: TGTGCCAGCAGTTTGTGGGAATCGAACACCGGGGAGCTGTTTTTT. Protein sequence: CASSLWESNTGELFF.

This clonotype turned up a few times. The chain uses TRBV12-3 or TRBV12-4 and TRBJ1-1, with 10 positions matching TRBD1. This CDR3 region has 18 residues. Unmatched junction bases numbered 15, after V lost 6 bases and J lost 2 bases. In nucleotides, the CDR3 is TGTGCCAGCAGCCCCGGACCCGGGACAGGGGCTTCCAACACTGAAGCTTTCTTT. Protein: CASSPGPGTGASNTEAFF.

A few counts support this clonotype. The gene calls are TRBV24-1 and TRBJ2-2, with D possibly TRBD1 on 6 matching bases. Trimming took off 3 bases at V and 4 bases at J, with 11 bases between the two ends. Germline V gene sequence: CDR1 KGHDR, CDR2 SFDVKD. The CDR3 has 15 residues. In nucleotides, the CDR3 is TGTGCCACCAGTGATACACAGGGCCCCACCGGGGAGCTGTTTTTT. It specifies CATSDTQGPTGELFF.